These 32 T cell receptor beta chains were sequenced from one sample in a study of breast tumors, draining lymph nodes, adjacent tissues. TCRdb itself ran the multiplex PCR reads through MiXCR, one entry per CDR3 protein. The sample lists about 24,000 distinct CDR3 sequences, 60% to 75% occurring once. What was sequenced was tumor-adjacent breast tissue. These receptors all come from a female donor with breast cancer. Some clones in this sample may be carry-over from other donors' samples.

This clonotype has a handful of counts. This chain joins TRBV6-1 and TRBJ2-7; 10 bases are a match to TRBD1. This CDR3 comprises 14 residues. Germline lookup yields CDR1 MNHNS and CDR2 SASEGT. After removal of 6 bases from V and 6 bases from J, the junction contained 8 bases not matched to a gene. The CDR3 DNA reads TGTGCCAGCAGCACCGGGACAGGGGATCGCGAGCAGTACTTC. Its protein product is CASSTGTGDREQYF.

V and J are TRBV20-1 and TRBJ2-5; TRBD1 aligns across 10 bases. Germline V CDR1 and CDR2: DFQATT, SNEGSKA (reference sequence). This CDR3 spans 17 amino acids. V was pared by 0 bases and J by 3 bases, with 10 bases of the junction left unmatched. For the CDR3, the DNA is TGCAGTGCTAGAGATGTTTCGGGGGGACAGGGGAAAGAGACCCAGTACTTC. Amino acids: CSARDVSGGQGKETQYF.

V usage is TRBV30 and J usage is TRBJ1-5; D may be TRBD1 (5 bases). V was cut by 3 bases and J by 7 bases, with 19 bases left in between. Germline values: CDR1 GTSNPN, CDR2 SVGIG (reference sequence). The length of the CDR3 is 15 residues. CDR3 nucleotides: TGTGCCTGGAGGTCTCCGGGTTTTGGGGACCAGCCCCAGCATTTT. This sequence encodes CAWRSPGFGDQPQHF.

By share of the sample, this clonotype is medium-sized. The CDR3 bases are TGCAGTGCTGGGGACTTCCCAGTGCAGTACTTC. Its protein product is CSAGDFPVQYF. The genes are TRBV20-1 and TRBJ2-7; maybe TRBD2 (6 bases). The V end lost 5 bases, the J end lost 9 bases, and 14 bases lay between the germline ends. CDR3 size: 11 residues. The germline V gene has CDR1 DFQATT and CDR2 SNEGSKA (reference sequence).

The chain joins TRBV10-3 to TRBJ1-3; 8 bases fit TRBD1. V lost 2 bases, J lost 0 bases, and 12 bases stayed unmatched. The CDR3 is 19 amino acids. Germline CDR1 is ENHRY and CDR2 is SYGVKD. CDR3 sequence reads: CAISERQGSGGNSGNTIYF. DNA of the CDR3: TGTGCCATCAGTGAGAGACAGGGGAGTGGGGGCAACTCTGGAAACACCATATATTTT.

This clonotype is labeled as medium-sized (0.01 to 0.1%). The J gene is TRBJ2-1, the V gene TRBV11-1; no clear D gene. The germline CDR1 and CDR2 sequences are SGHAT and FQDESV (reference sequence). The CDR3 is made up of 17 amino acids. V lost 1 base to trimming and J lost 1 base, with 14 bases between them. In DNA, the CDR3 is TGTGCCAGCAGCTTAGAGGGCTATTGGGGATCCTACAATGAGCAGTTCTTC. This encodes CASSLEGYWGSYNEQFF.

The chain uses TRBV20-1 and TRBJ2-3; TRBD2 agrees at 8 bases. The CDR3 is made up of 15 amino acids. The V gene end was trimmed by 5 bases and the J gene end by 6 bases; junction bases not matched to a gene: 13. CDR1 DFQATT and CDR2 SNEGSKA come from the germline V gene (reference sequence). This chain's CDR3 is CSAPHPGLERDTQYF. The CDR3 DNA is TGCAGTGCTCCCCATCCGGGACTAGAGAGGGATACGCAGTATTTT.

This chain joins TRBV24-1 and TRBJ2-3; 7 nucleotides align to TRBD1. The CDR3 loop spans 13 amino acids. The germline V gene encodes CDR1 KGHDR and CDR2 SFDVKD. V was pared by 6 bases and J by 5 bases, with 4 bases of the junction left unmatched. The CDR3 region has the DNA TGTGCCACCAGTAGGGGGCAGAGAGATACGCAGTATTTT. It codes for CATSRGQRDTQYF.

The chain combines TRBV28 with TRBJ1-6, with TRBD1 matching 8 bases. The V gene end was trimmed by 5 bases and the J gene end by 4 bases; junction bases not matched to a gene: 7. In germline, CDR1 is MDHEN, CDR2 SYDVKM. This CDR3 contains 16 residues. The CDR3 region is CASSRGTGYYNSPLHF. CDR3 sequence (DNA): TGTGCCAGCAGTCGAGGGACAGGCTATTATAATTCACCCCTCCACTTT.

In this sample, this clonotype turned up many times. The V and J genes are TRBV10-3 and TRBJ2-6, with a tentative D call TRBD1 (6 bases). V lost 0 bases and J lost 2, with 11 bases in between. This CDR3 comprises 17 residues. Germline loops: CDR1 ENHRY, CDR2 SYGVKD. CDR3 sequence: CAISESGTGTGANVLTF. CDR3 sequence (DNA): TGTGCCATCAGTGAGTCGGGAACAGGGACTGGGGCCAACGTCCTGACTTTC.

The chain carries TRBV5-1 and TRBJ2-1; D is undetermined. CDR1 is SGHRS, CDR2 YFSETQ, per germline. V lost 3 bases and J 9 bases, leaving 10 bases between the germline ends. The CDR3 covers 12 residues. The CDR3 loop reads CASSSTLVEQFF. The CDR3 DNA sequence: TGCGCCAGCAGCTCCACCCTTGTTGAGCAGTTCTTC.

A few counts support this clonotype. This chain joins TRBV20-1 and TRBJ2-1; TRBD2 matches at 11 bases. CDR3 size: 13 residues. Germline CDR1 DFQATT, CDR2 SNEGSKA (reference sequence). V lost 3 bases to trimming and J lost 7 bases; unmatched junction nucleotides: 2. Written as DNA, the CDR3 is TGCAGTGCTAGTCCTAGCGGGAGGAATGAGCAGTTCTTC. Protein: CSASPSGRNEQFF.

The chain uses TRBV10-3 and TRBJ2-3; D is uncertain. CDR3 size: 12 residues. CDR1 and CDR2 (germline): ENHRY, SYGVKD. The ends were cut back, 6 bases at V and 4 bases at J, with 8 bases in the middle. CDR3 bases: TGTGCCATCAGCGAGACGTCAGATACGCAGTATTTT. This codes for CAISETSDTQYF.

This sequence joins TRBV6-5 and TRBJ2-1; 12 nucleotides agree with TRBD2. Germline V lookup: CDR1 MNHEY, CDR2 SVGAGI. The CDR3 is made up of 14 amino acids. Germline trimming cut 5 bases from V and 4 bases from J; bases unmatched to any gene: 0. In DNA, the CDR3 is TGTGCCAGCAGTGGGACTAGCGGGTACAATGAGCAGTTCTTC. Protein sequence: CASSGTSGYNEQFF.

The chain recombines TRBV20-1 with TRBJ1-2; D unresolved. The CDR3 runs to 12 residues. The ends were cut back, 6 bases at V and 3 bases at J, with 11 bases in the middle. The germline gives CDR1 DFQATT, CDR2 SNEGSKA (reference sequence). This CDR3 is CSAVPRDYGYTF. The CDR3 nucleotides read TGCAGTGCGGTGCCCAGAGACTATGGCTACACCTTC.

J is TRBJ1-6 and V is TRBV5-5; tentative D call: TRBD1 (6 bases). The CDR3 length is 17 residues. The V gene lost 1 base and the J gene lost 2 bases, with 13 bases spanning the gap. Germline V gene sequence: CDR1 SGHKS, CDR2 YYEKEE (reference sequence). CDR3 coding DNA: TGTGCCAGCAGCTTGTGGGGGGCGCGCACCTATAATTCACCCCTCCACTTT. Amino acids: CASSLWGARTYNSPLHF.

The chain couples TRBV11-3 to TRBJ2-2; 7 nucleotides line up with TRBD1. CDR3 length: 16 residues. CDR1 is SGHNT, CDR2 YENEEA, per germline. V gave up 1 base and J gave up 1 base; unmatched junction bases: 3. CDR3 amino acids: CASSLGRQGNTGELFF. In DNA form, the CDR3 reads TGTGCCAGCAGCTTAGGTCGACAGGGGAACACCGGGGAGCTGTTTTTT.

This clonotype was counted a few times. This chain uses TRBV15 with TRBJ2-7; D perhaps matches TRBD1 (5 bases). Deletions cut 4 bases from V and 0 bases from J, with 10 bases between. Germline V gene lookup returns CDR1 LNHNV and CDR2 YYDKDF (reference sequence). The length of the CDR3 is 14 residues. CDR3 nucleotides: TGTGCCACCAGCAACGGAAGGGGCTCCTACGAGCAGTACTTC. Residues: CATSNGRGSYEQYF.

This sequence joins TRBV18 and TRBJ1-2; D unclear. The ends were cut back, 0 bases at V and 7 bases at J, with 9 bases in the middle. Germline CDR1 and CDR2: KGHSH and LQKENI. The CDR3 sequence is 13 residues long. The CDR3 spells CASSPPFQRGYTF. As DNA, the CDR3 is TGTGCCAGCTCACCACCGTTCCAGCGTGGCTACACCTTC.

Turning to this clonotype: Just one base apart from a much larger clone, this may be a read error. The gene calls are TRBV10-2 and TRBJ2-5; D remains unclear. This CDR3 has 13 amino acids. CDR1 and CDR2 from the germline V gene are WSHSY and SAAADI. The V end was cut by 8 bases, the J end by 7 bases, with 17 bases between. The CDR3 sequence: CASSDHPDGTQYF. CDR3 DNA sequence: TGCGCCAGCTCGGACCACCCGGATGGGACCCAGTACTTC.

The CDR3 loop reads CASSLLPGETQYF. The CDR3 bases are TGTGCCAGCAGCTTGCTGCCGGGAGAGACCCAGTACTTC. The J gene is TRBJ2-5, the V gene TRBV7-2; D is ambiguous. Trimming took 3 bases from V and 4 from J, leaving 9 bases between them. The CDR3 totals 13 residues. Germline V gene sequence: CDR1 SGHTA, CDR2 FQGNSA. Together with reference TRBV7-2 and TRBJ2-5, the CDR3 gives the full variable domain: GAGVSQSPSNKVTEKGKDVELRCDPISGHTALYWYRQSLGQGLEFLIYFQGNSAPDKSGLPSDRFSAERTGGSVSTLTIQRTQQEDSAVYLCASSLLPGETQYFGPGTRLLVL.

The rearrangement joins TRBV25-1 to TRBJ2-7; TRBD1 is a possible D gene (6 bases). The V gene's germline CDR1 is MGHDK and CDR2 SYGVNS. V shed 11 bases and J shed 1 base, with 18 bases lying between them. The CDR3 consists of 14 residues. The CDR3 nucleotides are TGTGCCTCACAAGGGACACTGCCGTCCTACGAGCAGTACTTC. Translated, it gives CASQGTLPSYEQYF.

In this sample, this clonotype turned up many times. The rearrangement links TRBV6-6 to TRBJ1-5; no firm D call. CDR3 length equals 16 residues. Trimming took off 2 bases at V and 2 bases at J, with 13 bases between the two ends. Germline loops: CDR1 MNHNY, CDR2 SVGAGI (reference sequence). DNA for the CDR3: TGTGCCAGCAGTTACCTAACGGGTTGGGGCAATCAGCCCCAGCATTTT. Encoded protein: CASSYLTGWGNQPQHF.

The CDR3 here is CASSGYGGSYEQYF. CDR3 DNA: TGTGCCAGCAGTGGCTACGGAGGATCCTACGAGCAGTACTTC. The V call is TRBV6-1, the J call TRBJ2-7; D perhaps matches TRBD2 (5 bases). Germline V gene sequence: CDR1 MNHNS, CDR2 SASEGT. The CDR3 spans 14 residues. V shed 4 bases and J shed 1 base, with 11 bases lying between them.

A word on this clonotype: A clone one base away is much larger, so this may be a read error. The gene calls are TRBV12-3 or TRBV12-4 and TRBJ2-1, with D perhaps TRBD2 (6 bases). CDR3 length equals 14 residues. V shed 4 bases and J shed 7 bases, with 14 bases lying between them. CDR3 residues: CASSSTGGLNEQFF. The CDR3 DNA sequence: TGTGCCAGCAGTTCAACCGGGGGACTGAATGAGCAGTTCTTC.

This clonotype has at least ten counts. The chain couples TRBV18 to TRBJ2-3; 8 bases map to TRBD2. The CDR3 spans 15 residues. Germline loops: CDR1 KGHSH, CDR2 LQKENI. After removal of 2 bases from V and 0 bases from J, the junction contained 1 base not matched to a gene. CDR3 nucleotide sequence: TGTGCCAGCTCACCAAGCGGGGGCAGCACAGATACGCAGTATTTT. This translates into CASSPSGGSTDTQYF.

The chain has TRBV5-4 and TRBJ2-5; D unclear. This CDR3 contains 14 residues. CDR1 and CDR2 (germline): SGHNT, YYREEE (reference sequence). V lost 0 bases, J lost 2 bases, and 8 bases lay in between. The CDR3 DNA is TGTGCCAGCAGCTTGGAGGACGAACAAGAGACCCAGTACTTC. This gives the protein CASSLEDEQETQYF.

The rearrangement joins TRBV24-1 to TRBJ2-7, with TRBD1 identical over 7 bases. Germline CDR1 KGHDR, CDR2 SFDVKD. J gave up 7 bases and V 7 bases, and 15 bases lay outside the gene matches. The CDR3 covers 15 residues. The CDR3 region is CATSQSLTGAGEQYF. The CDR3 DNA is TGTGCCACCAGCCAATCTCTAACAGGGGCAGGAGAGCAGTACTTC.

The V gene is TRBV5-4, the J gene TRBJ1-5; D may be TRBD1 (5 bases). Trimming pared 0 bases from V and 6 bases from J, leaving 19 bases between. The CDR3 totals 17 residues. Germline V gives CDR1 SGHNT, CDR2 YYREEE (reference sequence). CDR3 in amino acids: CASSLVSKKGASQPQHF. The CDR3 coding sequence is TGTGCCAGCAGCTTGGTGTCTAAAAAAGGGGCGAGTCAGCCCCAGCATTTT.

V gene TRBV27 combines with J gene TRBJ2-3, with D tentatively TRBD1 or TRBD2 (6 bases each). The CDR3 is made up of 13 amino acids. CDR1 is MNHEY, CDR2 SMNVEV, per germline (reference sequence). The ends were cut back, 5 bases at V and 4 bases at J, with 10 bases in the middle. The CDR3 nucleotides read TGTGCCAGCAGTCTAAGGGGGGCAGATACGCAGTATTTT. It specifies CASSLRGADTQYF.

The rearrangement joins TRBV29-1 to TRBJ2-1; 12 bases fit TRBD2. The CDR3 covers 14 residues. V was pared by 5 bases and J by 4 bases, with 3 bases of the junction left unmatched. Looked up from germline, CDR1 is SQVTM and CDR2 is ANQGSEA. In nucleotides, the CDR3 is TGCAGCGTTTCCACTAGCGGGAGGTACAATGAGCAGTTCTTC. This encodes CSVSTSGRYNEQFF.

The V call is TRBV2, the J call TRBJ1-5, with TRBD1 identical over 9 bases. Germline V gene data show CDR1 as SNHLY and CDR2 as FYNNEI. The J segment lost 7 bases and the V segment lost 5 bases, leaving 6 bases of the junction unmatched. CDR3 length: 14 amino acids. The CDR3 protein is CASSKQGARQPQHF. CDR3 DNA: TGTGCCAGCAGTAAACAGGGGGCAAGGCAGCCCCAGCATTTT.